This is a list of T cell receptor beta chains from one sample in a study of OX40 agonist ivuxolimab in advanced cancers. The method was immunoSEQ multiplex PCR; TCRdb's version includes in-frame clones alone and lacks a portion of them. The sample carries about 79,000 clones, more than 85% recorded once. The sequencing here drew on CD4+ or CD8+ T cells sorted from blood, taken in a trial of the OX40 agonist ivuxolimab. Receptor source: an adult with an advanced solid tumor such as melanoma, head and neck, liver or kidney cancer. CDR3s include the opening cysteine and the closing phenylalanine or tryptophan. Each record gives: J gene, D gene, V gene, clone size, CDR3 protein, CDR3 DNA. The D gene is left open where the match is weak. The listing skips clone size in some rows; elsewhere it reads once, few, many or a size class.

TRBJ2-1,-,TRBV18,-,CASSPQNHPSSEQFF,TGTGCCAGCTCACCACAAAACCACCCATCGAGTGAGCAGTTCTTC
TRBJ2-7,-,TRBV6-5,-,CASSPPTGRSYEQYF,TGTGCCAGCAGCCCCCCGACGGGAAGGTCCTACGAGCAGTACTTC
TRBJ2-5,TRBD1,TRBV4-2,-,CASSQDGGQGAETQYF,TGTGCCAGCAGCCAAGACGGGGGACAGGGGGCTGAGACCCAGTACTTC
TRBJ2-5,TRBD1,TRBV6-5,once,CASSYLPTGKETQYF,TGTGCCAGCAGTTACTTACCGACAGGGAAAGAGACCCAGTACTTC
TRBJ2-3,-,TRBV2,-,CASSIIFTDTQYF,TGTGCCAGCAGTATCATTTTCACAGATACGCAGTATTTT
TRBJ2-2,-,TRBV5-1,-,CASSLALATGELFF,TGCGCCAGCAGCTTGGCACTAGCTACGGGGGAGCTGTTTTTT
TRBJ2-5,-,TRBV29-1,once,CSVILRRALRYQETQYF,TGCAGCGTTATCTTGCGGAGAGCACTTCGGTACCAAGAGACCCAGTACTTC
TRBJ2-5,-,TRBV5-1,-,CASSFGRGQTQYF,TGCGCCAGCAGCTTTGGCAGGGGACAGACCCAGTACTTC
TRBJ2-1,-,TRBV7-3,-,CASSLDSAKGNEQFF,TGTGCCAGCAGCTTAGATAGCGCCAAGGGAAATGAGCAGTTCTTC
TRBJ1-5,-,TRBV21-1,-,CASSNYGNHQPQHF,TGTGCCAGCAGCAATTATGGCAACCATCAGCCCCAGCATTTT
TRBJ2-5,-,TRBV5-1,-,CASSVGSTQYF,TGCGCCAGCAGCGTTGGGTCAACCCAGTACTTC
TRBJ1-1,-,TRBV5-5,-,CASSAQGSAFF,TGTGCCAGCAGCGCCCAAGGGAGCGCTTTCTTT
TRBJ2-7,-,TRBV18,once,CASSPSQATYEQYF,TGTGCCAGCTCACCGAGCCAGGCCACCTACGAGCAGTACTTC
TRBJ2-7,TRBD1,TRBV7-2,-,CASRGQGADEQYF,TGTGCCAGCAGGGGACAGGGGGCAGATGAGCAGTACTTC
TRBJ1-2,-,TRBV28,-,CASSSVKTNYGYTF,TGTGCCAGCAGTTCGGTAAAGACTAACTATGGCTACACCTTC
TRBJ2-2,-,TRBV7-3,-,CASSLMDVNTGELFF,TGTGCCAGCAGCTTAATGGATGTAAACACCGGGGAGCTGTTTTTT
TRBJ2-7,TRBD1,TRBV27,-,CASSLRQGGSYEQYF,TGTGCCAGCAGTCTCAGACAGGGGGGGTCCTACGAGCAGTACTTC
TRBJ2-5,-,TRBV9,-,CASSVGQGRQETQYF,TGTGCCAGCAGCGTAGGGCAGGGACGGCAAGAGACCCAGTACTTC
TRBJ1-1,-,TRBV27,-,CASSLLGPNTEAFF,TGTGCCAGCAGTTTGCTGGGTCCGAACACTGAAGCTTTCTTT
TRBJ1-3,-,TRBV2,-,CAIYGGQTGNTIYF,TGTGCCATCTACGGGGGGCAGACTGGAAACACCATATATTTT
TRBJ1-3,-,TRBV6-4,-,CASSSSLQGGGNTIYF,TGTGCCAGCAGCAGTTCCCTCCAGGGTGGCGGAAACACCATATATTTT
TRBJ2-1,-,TRBV30,-,CAWNRPEQGNEQFF,TGTGCCTGGAATCGACCGGAGCAGGGCAATGAGCAGTTCTTC
TRBJ2-3,TRBD2,TRBV10-3,-,CAIRTSSAVGETDTQYF,TGTGCCATCCGGACTAGTTCGGCCGTTGGGGAGACAGATACGCAGTATTTT
TRBJ2-2,-,TRBV15,-,CATSSWVSGELFF,TGTGCCACCAGCAGTTGGGTTTCCGGGGAGCTGTTTTTT
TRBJ1-5,-,TRBV19,-,CASSPKGTSNQPQHF,TGTGCCAGTAGTCCCAAGGGTACAAGCAATCAGCCCCAGCATTTT
TRBJ1-1,TRBD1,TRBV6-5,-,CASSYTGTVRTEAFF,TGTGCCAGCAGTTACACCGGGACAGTCAGGACTGAAGCTTTCTTT
TRBJ2-7,TRBD2,TRBV18,-,CASSPPGRAGSYEQYF,TGTGCCAGCTCACCACCGGGGCGAGCGGGATCCTACGAGCAGTACTTC
TRBJ2-5,-,TRBV2,-,CASSPFASPGETQYF,TGTGCCAGCAGCCCCTTTGCTAGTCCGGGGGAGACCCAGTACTTC
TRBJ2-3,-,TRBV28,-,CASSLNSYTDTQYF,TGTGCCAGCAGCCTCAATAGCTACACAGATACGCAGTATTTT
TRBJ2-1,TRBD2,TRBV28,-,CASSTTSGLYNEQFF,TGTGCCAGCAGCACAACTAGCGGGCTCTACAATGAGCAGTTCTTC
TRBJ1-5,TRBD1,TRBV28,-,CASSRGPGGSQPQHF,TGTGCCAGCAGTAGGGGGCCCGGTGGTAGTCAGCCCCAGCATTTT
TRBJ2-7,-,TRBV10-1,-,CASSESGKTYEQYF,TGCGCCAGCAGTGAGTCAGGGAAGACCTACGAGCAGTACTTC
TRBJ2-1,-,TRBV5-1,-,CASSTDLRRVGNEQFF,TGCGCCAGCAGCACGGACCTCAGAAGGGTGGGTAATGAGCAGTTCTTC
TRBJ1-2,TRBD1,TRBV19,few,CACRLGQGIHGYTF,TGTGCCTGTCGTCTGGGACAGGGAATTCATGGCTACACCTTC
TRBJ2-5,TRBD2,TRBV18,-,CASGGLAGATTQETQYF,TGTGCCAGCGGGGGACTAGCGGGAGCGACTACCCAAGAGACCCAGTACTTC
TRBJ1-1,-,TRBV6-1,-,CASLIELNTEAFF,TGTGCCAGCCTTATAGAGTTGAACACTGAAGCTTTCTTT
TRBJ2-2,TRBD2,TRBV28,-,CASSSPPELSGRPNTGELFF,TGTGCCAGCAGTTCCCCTCCCGAGCTTAGCGGGAGACCTAACACCGGGGAGCTGTTTTTT
TRBJ2-1,-,TRBV10-2,-,CASSVRSGWNNEQFF,TGCGCCAGCAGTGTCCGTTCAGGGTGGAACAATGAGCAGTTCTTC
TRBJ2-3,-,TRBV4-2,-,CASSQEQDTDTQYF,TGTGCCAGCAGCCAAGAACAGGACACAGATACGCAGTATTTT
TRBJ1-6,-,TRBV2,-,CASRPGSSYNSPLHF,TGTGCCAGCAGACCAGGGAGCTCCTATAATTCACCCCTCCACTTT
TRBJ1-4,-,TRBV6-1,-,CASSHPQREKLFF,TGTGCCAGCAGCCATCCTCAGCGGGAAAAACTGTTTTTT
TRBJ2-5,-,TRBV7-2,-,CASSRGAAIGETQYF,TGTGCCAGCAGTAGAGGGGCGGCGATAGGAGAGACCCAGTACTTC